The 10 T cell receptor beta chains in this list originate from one sample, sequenced in a study of tumor-infiltrating lymphocytes in oesophageal squamous cell carcinoma. One entry per CDR3 protein, called by TCRdb with MiXCR from the PCR reads. Found here are about 19,000 distinct CDR3 sequences, 40% of them singletons; the top ten hold about 6.8%. What was sequenced was blood. The receptor source for this set is a male donor with esophageal squamous cell carcinoma.

This clonotype was observed at least ten times. The chain recombines TRBV2 with TRBJ2-5; D could derive from TRBD1 or TRBD2 (5 bases each). CDR3 size: 13 residues. Deletions cut 8 bases from V and 2 bases from J, with 12 bases between. Germline V gene sequence: CDR1 SNHLY, CDR2 FYNNEI. Here the CDR3 DNA reads TGTGCCAGCTGGGGCGGGCCTCAAGAGACCCAGTACTTC. It codes for CASWGGPQETQYF. The variable domain in full, completed from reference TRBV2 and TRBJ2-5, reads EPEVTQTPSHQVTQMGQEVILRCVPISNHLYFYWYRQILGQKVEFLVSFYNNEISEKSEIFDDQFSVERPDGSNFTLKIRSTKLEDSAMYFCASWGGPQETQYFGPGTRLLVL.

The chain links TRBV7-2 to TRBJ1-1; tentatively, D is TRBD1 (6 bases). The CDR3 has 16 residues. V was clipped by 4 bases and J by 3 bases, with 18 bases between them. CDR1 is SGHTA, CDR2 FQGNSA, per germline. CDR3 in amino acids: CASSSFSGGRDTEAFF. Here the CDR3 DNA reads TGTGCCAGCAGCTCCTTCTCGGGGGGGCGGGACACTGAAGCTTTCTTT.

The sample holds a few counts of this clonotype. The chain is built from TRBV18 and TRBJ2-1, with unresolved D. The CDR3 totals 16 residues. CDR1 is KGHSH and CDR2 is LQKENI in the germline V gene. Trimming left V 2 bases short and J 0 bases short, with 11 bases between. The CDR3 spells CASSPFKAGSYNEQFF. The CDR3, as DNA: TGTGCCAGCTCACCATTTAAAGCCGGCTCCTACAATGAGCAGTTCTTC.

The rearrangement joins TRBV7-2 to TRBJ2-4; D gene ambiguous. The assigned J gene may be wrong: the sequence end matches TRBJ2-5 better. The CDR3 is 16 residues long. Germline V lookup: CDR1 SGHTA, CDR2 FQGNSA. This CDR3 reads CASSLAAQYGQETQYF. CDR3 in DNA: TGTGCCAGCAGCTTAGCTGCCCAATACGGCCAAGAGACCCAGTACTTC.

The chain uses TRBV7-2 and TRBJ1-6; D is undetermined. The J call could be wrong; TRBJ1-5 is a better fit for the DNA end. The germline V gene has CDR1 SGHTA and CDR2 FQGNSA. CDR3 size: 15 residues. This CDR3 reads CASSLGLGQVSNQHF. Here the CDR3 DNA reads TGTGCCAGCAGCTTAGGATTAGGGCAGGTCAGTAACCAGCATTTT.

In this sample, this clonotype turned up many times. This chain connects TRBV27 to TRBJ2-3, with 7 bases fitting TRBD1. In germline, CDR1 is MNHEY, CDR2 SMNVEV (reference sequence). The CDR3 consists of 15 residues. V gave up 5 bases and J gave up 4 bases; unmatched junction bases: 9. In DNA, the CDR3 is TGTGCCAGCAGTCTATGGGACAGCCGTTCAGATACGCAGTATTTT. It translates to CASSLWDSRSDTQYF.

The chain joins TRBV6-6 to TRBJ2-7; 8 positions agree with TRBD2. The DNA end is a closer match to TRBJ2-1, so the J assignment may be wrong. Looked up from germline, CDR1 is MNHNY and CDR2 is SVGAGI (reference sequence). The CDR3 is made up of 16 amino acids. CDR3 protein: CASSYSRTSSNNEQFF. The CDR3 DNA is TGTGCCAGCAGTTACTCGAGGACTAGCAGCAACAATGAGCAGTTCTTC.

The chain recombines TRBV7-2 with TRBJ2-5, with D tentatively TRBD1 (6 bases). TRBJ2-7 matches the DNA end more closely, so the J call is doubtful. The CDR3 contains 14 residues. CDR1 is SGHTA and CDR2 is FQGNSA in the germline V gene. DNA of the CDR3: TGTGCCAGCAGCTTAAGCCAGGGGCGCTACGAGCAGTACTTC. This codes for CASSLSQGRYEQYF.

Comment on this clonotype: Since a much larger clone is just one base distant, this may be a read error. The genes are TRBV2 and TRBJ2-4, with no clear D. Trimming cost V 3 bases and J 13 bases, with 19 bases left between them. Germline CDR1 SNHLY, CDR2 FYNNEI. CDR3 size: 14 residues. The CDR3 reads CASSEIASGDEQYF. For the CDR3, the DNA is TGTGCCAGCAGTGAGATAGCCTCTGGGGATGAGCAGTACTTC.

This clonotype appeared many times. The rearrangement joins TRBV19 to TRBJ1-1; D is unresolved. This CDR3 contains 13 residues. V was shortened by 5 bases and J by 4 bases, with 11 bases between the two germline ends. Germline assignment: CDR1 LNHDA and CDR2 SQIVND (reference sequence). CDR3 sequence (DNA): TGTGCCAGTAGTTCCGGGCACGGCACTGAAGCTTTCTTT. This sequence encodes CASSSGHGTEAFF.